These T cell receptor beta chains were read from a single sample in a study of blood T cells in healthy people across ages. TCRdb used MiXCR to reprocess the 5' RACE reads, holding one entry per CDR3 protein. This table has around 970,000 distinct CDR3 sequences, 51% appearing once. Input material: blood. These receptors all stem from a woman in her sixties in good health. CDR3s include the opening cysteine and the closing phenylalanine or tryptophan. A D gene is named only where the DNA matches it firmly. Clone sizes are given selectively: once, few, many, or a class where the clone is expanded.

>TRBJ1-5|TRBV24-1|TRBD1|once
CATSDRASNQPQHF
TGTGCCACCAGCGACAGGGCAAGCAATCAGCCCCAGCATTTT
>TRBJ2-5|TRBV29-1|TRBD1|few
CSVEDRHRGIQETQYF
TGCAGCGTTGAAGATCGTCACAGGGGAATCCAAGAGACCCAGTACTTC
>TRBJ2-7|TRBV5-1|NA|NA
CASGISSYNEQYF
TGCGCCAGCGGCATTAGCTCCTACAATGAGCAGTACTTC
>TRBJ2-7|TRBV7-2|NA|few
CASSFAPTYEQYF
TGTGCCAGCAGCTTCGCACCTACCTACGAGCAGTACTTC
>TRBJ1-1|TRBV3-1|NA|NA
CASSQDPGANTEAFF
TGTGCCAGCAGCCAAGATCCAGGGGCGAACACTGAAGCTTTCTTT
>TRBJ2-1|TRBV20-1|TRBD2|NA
CSAGLAGVRSYNEQFF
TGCAGTGCCGGACTAGCGGGAGTACGCTCCTACAATGAGCAGTTCTTC
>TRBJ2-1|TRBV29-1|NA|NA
CSVGPGNEQFF
TGCAGCGTAGGTCCCGGGAATGAGCAGTTCTTC
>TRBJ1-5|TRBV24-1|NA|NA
CATSDPGRDQPQHF
TGTGCCACCAGTGACCCCGGCCGGGATCAGCCCCAGCATTTT
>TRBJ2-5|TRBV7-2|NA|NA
CASSPQAGRETQYF
TGTGCCAGCAGTCCCCAGGCCGGAAGGGAGACCCAGTACTTC
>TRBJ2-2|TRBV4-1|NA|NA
CASTLGTSTGELFF
TGCGCCAGCACTTTAGGAACGAGCACCGGGGAGCTGTTTTTT
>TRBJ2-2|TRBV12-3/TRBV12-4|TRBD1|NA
CASSFVGGMAGELFF
TGTGCCAGCAGTTTCGTAGGGGGCATGGCCGGGGAGCTGTTTTTT
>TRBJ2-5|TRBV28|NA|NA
CAIRPTGRVTGEQYF
TGTGCCATCCGGCCTACCGGACGGGTAACCGGGGAGCAGTACTTC
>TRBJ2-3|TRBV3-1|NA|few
CASSQERNTQYF
TGTGCCAGCAGCCAAGAACGGAATACGCAGTATTTT
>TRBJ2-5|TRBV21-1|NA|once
CASSPLRSGSPTGQYF
TGTGCCAGCAGCCCACTTCGAAGCGGGAGTCCCACGGGGCAGTACTTC
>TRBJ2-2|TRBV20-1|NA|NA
CSARDRVTGELFF
TGCAGTGCTAGAGATAGAGTCACCGGGGAGCTGTTTTTT
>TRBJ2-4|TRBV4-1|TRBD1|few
CASSPGGLFGTKNIQYF
TGCGCCAGCAGCCCAGGGGGTTTATTCGGAACCAAAAACATTCAGTACTTC